This entry is about one T cell receptor beta chain. No antigen is known for it. In germline, CDR1 is ENHRY, CDR2 SYGVKD. The CDR3 totals 13 residues. V dropped 5 bases and J dropped 3; count of bases not matched to a gene: 3. 60 Vbeta and 13 Jbeta primers were used in PCR. Clones were read by immunoSEQ multiplex PCR, and TCRdb kept only the in-frame ones, dropping some. Its clone listing holds tens of thousands of clones. This record belongs to a study of cytomegalovirus exposure and HLA in healthy donors. Study conclusions and caveats: Productive rates of about 87% or about 30% were seen for most TCR beta V segments in an earlier analysis.

The material sequenced was PBMCs. The source is a woman younger than 45 in good health and CMV-seropositive. V and J are TRBV10-3 and TRBJ1-1; 7 nucleotides align to TRBD1. DNA of the CDR3: TGTGCCATCAGTAAAACAGGGGACACTGAAGCTTTCTTT. Its translation: CAISKTGDTEAFF.